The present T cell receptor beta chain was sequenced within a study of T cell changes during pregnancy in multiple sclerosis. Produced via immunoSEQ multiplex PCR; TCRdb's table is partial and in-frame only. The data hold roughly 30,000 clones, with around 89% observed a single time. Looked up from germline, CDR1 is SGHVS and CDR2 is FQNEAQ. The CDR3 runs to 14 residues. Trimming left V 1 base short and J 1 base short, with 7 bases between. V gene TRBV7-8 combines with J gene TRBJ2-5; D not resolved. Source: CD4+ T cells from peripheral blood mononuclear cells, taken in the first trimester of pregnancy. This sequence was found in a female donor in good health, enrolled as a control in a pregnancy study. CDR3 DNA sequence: TGTGCCAGCAGCTTAGAGTACACCCAAGAGACCCAGTACTTC. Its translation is CASSLEYTQETQYF.